This T cell receptor (beta chain) was found in a study of glioma-infiltrating T cells after dendritic cell vaccination. Selection required adequate fresh-frozen tumor tissue plus more than two years' survival data. This clone has more than one count but fewer than ten. Libraries were prepared by immunoSEQ multiplex PCR; TCRdb keeps only in-frame clonotypes and omits some of them. Found here are 90,000 or so clones, about 84% of them singletons; the top ten hold about 2.9%. This material consisted of blood, taken before dendritic cell vaccination. The sequence was collected from a human donor with glioblastoma.

The CDR3 is CASRPPGLYEQYF. CDR3 bases: TGTGCCAGCAGACCTCCGGGACTCTACGAGCAGTACTTC. The chain is built from TRBV6-5 and TRBJ2-7; possibly TRBD2 for D (6 bases). Deletions cut 6 bases from V and 3 bases from J, with 12 bases between. Germline CDR1 is MNHEY and CDR2 is SVGAGI. The CDR3 consists of 13 residues.